This entry features one T cell receptor beta chain sequence. No antigen is known for it. The data are from a study of blood T cells in healthy people across ages. Study conclusions and caveats: Underestimates were what the diversity estimates from one million T cells were considered to be.

Primed by a sample-barcoded 5' primer and a J-beta primer mix, a second PCR proceeded for about 7 to 11 cycles. Carrying 12 random nucleotides, a template-switch adaptor labeled each individual cDNA molecule. In TCRdb, the 5' RACE reads were re-called with MiXCR into one record per CDR3 protein. The table has about 1.1 million distinct CDR3 sequences, around two fifths seen once; the top ten hold around 14%. The receptor's source is a man aged 18 to 29 in good health. The source material was blood.

The DNA of the CDR3 is TGTGCCAGCACCAAAGGGGGGGGTTGGAACACTGAAGCTTTCTTT. It yields the protein CASTKGGGWNTEAFF. The V gene is TRBV2, the J gene TRBJ1-1; perhaps TRBD1 as D (6 bases). Germline values: CDR1 SNHLY, CDR2 FYNNEI. The ends were cut back, 7 bases at V and 1 base at J, with 16 bases in the middle. This CDR3 has 15 residues.